This T cell receptor beta chain was obtained from a study of PD-L1 blockade in urothelial cancer. Across the study: Prior chemotherapy in patients spanned 0 to 3 regimens. Analyses used blood from 3 weeks (second dose) and 6 weeks after treatment start. Specimens of blood held a median count of about 150,000 T cells.

The data were produced by immunoSEQ multiplex PCR, yet TCRdb's version contains in-frame clones alone and is incomplete. The sample records some 100,000 clones, around 92% being singletons. Specified time point: pretreatment peripheral blood. The CDR3 spans 19 residues. Per the germline V gene, CDR1 is LGHNA and CDR2 is YNFKEQ. The V end was cut by 1 base, the J end by 3 bases, with 21 bases between. The sample was PBMCs, taken around atezolizumab (anti-PD-L1) treatment. This sequence joins TRBV4-2 and TRBJ2-2; tentatively, D is TRBD2 (5 bases). This TCR was sampled from a woman of 80 years or more with urothelial cancer. Here the CDR3 DNA reads TGTGCCAGCAGCCAAGGGAAGAGGGTGATGGATTTCGACACCGGGGAGCTGTTTTTT. This encodes CASSQGKRVMDFDTGELFF.